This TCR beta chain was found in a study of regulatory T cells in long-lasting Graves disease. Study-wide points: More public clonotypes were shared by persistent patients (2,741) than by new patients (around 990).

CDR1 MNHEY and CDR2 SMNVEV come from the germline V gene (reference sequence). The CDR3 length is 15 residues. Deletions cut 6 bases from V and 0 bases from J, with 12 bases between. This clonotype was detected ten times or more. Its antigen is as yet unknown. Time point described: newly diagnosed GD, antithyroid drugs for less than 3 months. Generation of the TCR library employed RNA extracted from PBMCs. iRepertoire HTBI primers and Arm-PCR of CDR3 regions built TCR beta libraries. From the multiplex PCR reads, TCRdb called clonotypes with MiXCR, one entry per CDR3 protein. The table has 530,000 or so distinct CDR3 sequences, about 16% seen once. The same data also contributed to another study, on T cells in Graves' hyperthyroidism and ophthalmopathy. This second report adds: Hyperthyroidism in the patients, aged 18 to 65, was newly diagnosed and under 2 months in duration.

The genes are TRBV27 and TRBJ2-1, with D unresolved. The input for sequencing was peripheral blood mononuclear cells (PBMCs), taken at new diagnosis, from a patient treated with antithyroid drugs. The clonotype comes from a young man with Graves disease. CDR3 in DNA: TGTGCCAGCAGGCCTTCGCAGAGCTCCTACAATGAGCAGTTCTTC. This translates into CASRPSQSSYNEQFF.